This T cell receptor (beta chain) is drawn from a study of blood T cell repertoires in COVID-19. Study background: Sites across the United States, Italy and Spain contributed samples from acute and convalescent COVID-19. Sources were T cells, B-cell-depleted T cells, or PBMCs; the material itself was cDNA or gDNA.

Generated by immunoSEQ multiplex PCR, the TCRdb table keeps only in-frame clones and is missing some. Of fewer than 250,000 clones in the sample, 65% to 90% were seen once. Trimming cost V 4 bases and J 0 bases, with 7 bases left between them. Germline loops: CDR1 SNHLY, CDR2 FYNNEI. The CDR3 sequence is 15 residues long. Seattle patient enrollment occurred during active infection, with longitudinal follow-up thereafter. This TCR was recovered from a man between 45 and 60 years old with COVID-19, enrolled during active disease. Sequencing input: peripheral blood. The rearrangement joins TRBV2 to TRBJ2-6; D might be TRBD2 (5 bases). The CDR3 region is CASSVEGSGANVLTF. The CDR3 DNA reads TGTGCCAGCAGTGTTGAGGGCTCTGGGGCCAACGTCCTGACTTTC.